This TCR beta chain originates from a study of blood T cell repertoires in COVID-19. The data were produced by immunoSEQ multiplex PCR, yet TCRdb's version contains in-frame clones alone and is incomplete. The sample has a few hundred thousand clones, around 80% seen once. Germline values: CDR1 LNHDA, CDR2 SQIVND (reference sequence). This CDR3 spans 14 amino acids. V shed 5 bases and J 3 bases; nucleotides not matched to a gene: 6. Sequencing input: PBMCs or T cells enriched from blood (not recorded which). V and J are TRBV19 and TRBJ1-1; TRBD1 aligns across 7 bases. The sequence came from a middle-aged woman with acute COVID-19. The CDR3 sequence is CASSAQGGYTEAFF. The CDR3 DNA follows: TGTGCCAGTAGTGCCCAGGGGGGCTACACTGAAGCTTTCTTT. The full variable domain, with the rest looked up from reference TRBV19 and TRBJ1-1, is DGGITQSPKYLFRKEGQNVTLSCEQNLNHDAMYWYRQDPGQGLRLIYYSQIVNDFQKGDIAEGYSVSREKKESFPLTVTSAQKNPTAFYLCASSAQGGYTEAFFGQGTRLTVV.